The T cell receptor beta chain described here comes from a study of T cells in Graves' hyperthyroidism and ophthalmopathy. Overall study findings and caveats: Stable hyperthyroidism was separated from ophthalmopathy by a model based on 13 V-J features. Blood also held most thyroid clonotypes expanded beyond 0.001.

What was amplified from RNA transcripts were TCR beta CDR3 regions. Carried out on the TCR CDR3, a first-round RT-PCR used the HTBI primer set. TCRdb re-called the multiplex PCR reads with MiXCR, one entry per CDR3 protein. In the table there are a few hundred thousand distinct CDR3 sequences, roughly an eighth of which are singletons. This clonotype was seen a handful of times. What it binds is not known. Exclusions: uncontrolled infection, other autoimmune disease, pregnancy, lactation. Each 10 ml fresh peripheral blood draw supplied the PBMCs. Germline loops: CDR1 PRHDT, CDR2 FYEKMQ (reference sequence). The CDR3 is 14 residues long. V gave up 2 bases and J gave up 6 bases, with 13 bases separating them.

The sample comprised blood. The chain links TRBV13 to TRBJ1-2, with a weak D call TRBD1 (5 bases). This TCR was sampled from a woman aged 18-30 years with Graves' hyperthyroidism. Written as DNA, the CDR3 is TGTGCCAGCAGCTTACGCAGGGATCTCGATGGCTACACCTTC. Its protein product is CASSLRRDLDGYTF.